Following are 15 T cell receptor beta chains from one sample sequenced in a study of OX40 agonist ivuxolimab in advanced cancers. Clones were read by immunoSEQ multiplex PCR, and TCRdb kept only the in-frame ones, dropping some. This sample yields under 90,000 clones, of which 90% are seen a single time; approximately 2% belongs to the top ten. Sample: CD4+ or CD8+ T cells sorted from blood, taken in a trial of the OX40 agonist ivuxolimab. The receptors were gathered from an adult with an advanced solid tumor such as melanoma, head and neck, liver or kidney cancer.

The gene calls are TRBV27 and TRBJ2-6; D unclear. The ends were cut back, 1 base at V and 0 bases at J, with 7 bases in the middle. CDR3 size: 16 residues. Germline V gene data show CDR1 as MNHEY and CDR2 as SMNVEV (reference sequence). The DNA of the CDR3 is TGTGCCAGCAGTTTATGGGGAAGCTCTGGGGCCAACGTCCTGACTTTC. Translation gives CASSLWGSSGANVLTF.

The rearrangement links TRBV28 to TRBJ2-3; D not resolved. The V gene's germline CDR1 is MDHEN and CDR2 SYDVKM. This CDR3 contains 16 residues. Trimming cost V 5 bases and J 4 bases, with 19 bases left between them. CDR3 sequence (DNA): TGTGCCAGCAGTCCCCAGCTGCCCAACTCCCCAGATACGCAGTATTTT. Protein sequence: CASSPQLPNSPDTQYF.

The rearrangement links TRBV6-5 to TRBJ1-1, with 7 nucleotides matching TRBD1. Looked up from germline, CDR1 is MNHEY and CDR2 is SVGAGI. Trimming at V came to 6 bases and at J to 11 bases, leaving 15 bases not matched to a gene. This CDR3 is built from 14 residues. In nucleotides, the CDR3 is TGTGCCAGCAGGGAAGACAGGGATCCCCCTAGGGCTTTCTTT. This sequence encodes CASREDRDPPRAFF.

This clone was seen only once. The genes are TRBV30 and TRBJ2-7, with TRBD2 matching over 13 bases. From germline, CDR1 is GTSNPN and CDR2 SVGIG (reference sequence). The CDR3 extends over 14 amino acids. Trimming cost V 2 bases and J 10 bases; bases outside gene matches: 8. The CDR3 sequence: CAWSILAGGLKQYF. The CDR3 coding sequence is TGTGCCTGGAGTATACTAGCGGGGGGGCTAAAACAGTACTTC.

The V gene is TRBV7-2, the J gene TRBJ2-3; 8 bases line up with TRBD1. V shed 5 bases and J 0 bases; nucleotides not matched to a gene: 16. In germline, CDR1 is SGHTA, CDR2 FQGNSA. This CDR3 is built from 19 residues. CDR3 sequence: CASSPGAGTGYISTDTQYF. CDR3 nucleotide sequence: TGTGCCAGCAGCCCGGGCGCCGGGACAGGTTATATTAGCACAGATACGCAGTATTTT.

The chain is built from TRBV7-9 and TRBJ2-2, with D perhaps TRBD2 (6 bases). V was cut by 4 bases and J by 6 bases, with 12 bases left in between. The germline V gene has CDR1 SEHNR and CDR2 FQNEAQ (reference sequence). This CDR3 has 14 residues. The CDR3 is CASSWGDEAGELFF. The CDR3 coding sequence is TGTGCCAGCAGCTGGGGGGATGAGGCCGGGGAGCTGTTTTTT.

This chain links TRBV19 with TRBJ1-1, with 7 bases lining up with TRBD1. CDR1 is LNHDA and CDR2 is SQIVND in the germline V gene (reference sequence). The CDR3 extends over 16 amino acids. The ends lost 4 bases at V and 4 bases at J; junction bases unmatched: 12. The CDR3 is CASSRQGQAGGTEAFF. Here the CDR3 DNA reads TGTGCCAGTAGTAGACAAGGACAGGCCGGTGGCACTGAAGCTTTCTTT.

The chain links TRBV7-9 to TRBJ2-1; perhaps TRBD1 as D (6 bases). The CDR3 loop spans 15 amino acids. V gave up 3 bases and J gave up 8 bases, with 17 bases separating them. Germline CDR1 and CDR2: SEHNR and FQNEAQ (reference sequence). CDR3: CASSFGTPQGDEQFF. The CDR3 coding sequence is TGTGCCAGCAGCTTTGGGACACCTCAAGGGGATGAGCAGTTCTTC.

V usage is TRBV11-3 and J usage is TRBJ2-2, with TRBD1 as a possible D gene (7 bases). V was pared by 5 bases and J by 5 bases, with 21 bases between. Germline CDR1 reads SGHNT; CDR2 reads YENEEA. This CDR3 is 17 amino acids long. CDR3 sequence: CASSPRGQGVGTGELFF. CDR3 coding DNA: TGTGCCAGCAGCCCCCGGGGGCAGGGGGTAGGGACCGGGGAGCTGTTTTTT.

The chain joins TRBV7-2 to TRBJ2-5; D is uncertain. The CDR3 sequence is 12 residues long. The V gene lost 5 bases and the J gene lost 5 bases, with 9 bases spanning the gap. Per germline, CDR1 SGHTA and CDR2 FQGNSA. The DNA for the CDR3 is TGTGCCAGCAGCCAAGTGGTTGAGACCCAGTACTTC. This translates into CASSQVVETQYF.

The count of this clone is one. This chain uses TRBV29-1 with TRBJ1-5; D gene unclear. Germline CDR1 reads SQVTM; CDR2 reads ANQGSEA. CDR3 length: 13 amino acids. The ends were cut back, 4 bases at V and 9 bases at J, with 16 bases in the middle. The CDR3 sequence: CSVGEVDSRPQHF. For the CDR3, the DNA is TGCAGCGTTGGGGAGGTAGACTCACGGCCCCAGCATTTT.

On this clone: Other DNA sequences from this sample encode an identical CDR3 as well. The chain is built from TRBV18 and TRBJ1-1, with D possibly matching TRBD1 (6 bases). The CDR3 loop spans 13 amino acids. Trimming cost V 6 bases and J 5 bases, with 13 bases left between them. From germline, CDR1 is KGHSH and CDR2 LQKENI. The CDR3: CASSQGRDTEAFF. The CDR3 DNA is TGTGCCAGCTCGCAGGGGCGGGATACTGAAGCTTTCTTT. Looking up the rest from reference TRBV18 and TRBJ1-1 gives the full variable domain: NAGVMQNPRHLVRRRGQEARLRCSPMKGHSHVYWYRQLPEEGLKFMVYLQKENIIDESGMPKERFSAEFPKEGPSILRIQQVVRGDSAAYFCASSQGRDTEAFFGQGTRLTVV.

This clone appeared a single time. The chain uses TRBV4-2 and TRBJ2-3; D is possibly TRBD1 (5 bases). The V gene's germline CDR1 is LGHNA and CDR2 YNFKEQ. The CDR3 spans 16 residues. V was trimmed by 1 base and J by 3 bases, leaving 14 bases between them. CDR3 nucleotide sequence: TGTGCCAGCAGCCAAGTCGGTCAGGGATTGACAGATACGCAGTATTTT. Amino acid sequence: CASSQVGQGLTDTQYF.

The rearrangement joins TRBV7-9 to TRBJ2-7; D might be TRBD2 (5 bases). Per germline, CDR1 SEHNR and CDR2 FQNEAQ (reference sequence). The CDR3 spans 14 residues. V was clipped by 5 bases and J by 9 bases, with 20 bases between them. CDR3 loop: CASSLPLDGVGQYF. The CDR3 DNA reads TGTGCCAGCAGCCTCCCTCTAGACGGGGTAGGGCAGTACTTC.

The chain has TRBV7-9 and TRBJ2-1, with D hard to call. Germline V gene lookup returns CDR1 SEHNR and CDR2 FQNEAQ (reference sequence). V gave up 1 base and J gave up 3 bases, with 7 bases separating them. The CDR3 is 14 residues long. CDR3 residues: CASSLESSYNEQFF. CDR3 in DNA: TGTGCCAGCAGCTTAGAGTCCAGCTACAATGAGCAGTTCTTC.